A selection of T cell receptor beta chains follows, all from one sample in a study of T-cell memory formation after mild COVID-19. TCRdb itself ran the 5' RACE reads through MiXCR, one entry per CDR3 protein. The sample lists hundreds of thousands of distinct CDR3 sequences; less than 25% were seen once. What was sequenced was PBMCs or a T cell subset sorted from them (not recorded which). The receptors shown here come from an adult woman who had mild COVID-19 (a few samples of this study predate the infection). Cell type and time point are not known. CDR3s include the opening cysteine and the closing phenylalanine or tryptophan. D genes are given only for firm matches. Clone size, where shown, is once, few, many, or a class for clones that have expanded.

CDR3nt	CDR3aa	v_gene	j_gene	abundance	d_gene
TGTGCCAGCAGCGTAGGGGCCCCTTATGGCTACACCTTC	CASSVGAPYGYTF	TRBV7-6	TRBJ1-2	few	-
TGCAGCGTTGATCTCGAGGGGAACACTGAAGCTTTCTTT	CSVDLEGNTEAFF	TRBV29-1	TRBJ1-1	-	-
TGTGCCAGCAGCTTAGTTTCTAGCGGTCAAGAGACCCAGTACTTC	CASSLVSSGQETQYF	TRBV7-2	TRBJ2-5	-	TRBD2
TGTGCCAGCAGCGAAGCAGGACTAGCGGGCTACAATGAGCAGTTCTTC	CASSEAGLAGYNEQFF	TRBV7-9	TRBJ2-1	few	TRBD2
TGTGCCAGCAGTGTTCGAGGGGATTACTACGAGCAGTACTTC	CASSVRGDYYEQYF	TRBV6-1	TRBJ2-7	-	-
TGTGCCAGCAGTGACTCCCCGGGAGCAGATACGCAGTATTTT	CASSDSPGADTQYF	TRBV6-4	TRBJ2-3	many	-
TGTGCCAGCTCACCACCTGCCCCGGGGGGGGCTAGGAATGAGCAGTTCTTC	CASSPPAPGGARNEQFF	TRBV18	TRBJ2-1	-	TRBD2
TGTGCCACCAGTGACCCGACTAGCAACTACGAGCAGTACTTC	CATSDPTSNYEQYF	TRBV24-1	TRBJ2-7	few	TRBD2
TGCAGCGTGAGACAGGGGGCAATGGGAAACACCATATATTTT	CSVRQGAMGNTIYF	TRBV29-1	TRBJ1-3	-	TRBD1
TGCGCCAGCAGCTTACAGGGGGCGTTGGACTATGGCTACACCTTC	CASSLQGALDYGYTF	TRBV5-1	TRBJ1-2	-	TRBD1
TGCGCCAGCAGCTCAGGGGACATCATGAACACTGAAGCTTTCTTT	CASSSGDIMNTEAFF	TRBV5-1	TRBJ1-1	-	-
TGCGCCAGCAGCTTGGCCTTAGAGGGACAGGCCTATGGCTACACCTTC	CASSLALEGQAYGYTF	TRBV5-1	TRBJ1-2	few	TRBD1
TGCGCCAGCAGCCAAGATGAGCGACAGGGGGCCATAGATACGCAGTATTTT	CASSQDERQGAIDTQYF	TRBV4-1	TRBJ2-3	few	TRBD1
TGTGCCAGCAGCCAAACTTGGGGCAAGACTGAAGCTTTCTTT	CASSQTWGKTEAFF	TRBV3-1	TRBJ1-1	-	-